These 32 T cell receptor beta chains were sequenced from one sample in a study of shared clonotypes between healthy human individuals. The data were produced by immunoSEQ multiplex PCR, yet TCRdb's version contains in-frame clones alone and is incomplete. The sample holds millions of clones; more than 85% are singletons and the top ten take approximately 0.4%. Sequences were obtained from naive CD4+ T cells from PBMCs. Subset of the sample: CD45RA+ positively selected. These receptors came from a young man in good health. Some clones in this sample may be carry-over from other donors' samples.

The J gene is TRBJ2-3, the V gene TRBV30, with 8 bases that match TRBD2. Germline-derived CDR1 and CDR2 are GTSNPN and SVGIG (reference sequence). This CDR3 spans 16 amino acids. The trim removed 0 bases at V and 0 bases at J, leaving 5 bases unmatched. CDR3 DNA sequence: TGTGCCTGGAGTGTACGGAGCGGGGGAAGCACAGATACGCAGTATTTT. Amino acid sequence: CAWSVRSGGSTDTQYF. Based on the CDR3 plus reference TRBV30 and TRBJ2-3, the full variable domain is SQTIHQWPATLVQPVGSPLSLECTVEGTSNPNLYWYRQAAGRGLQLLFYSVGIGQISSEVPQNLSASRPQDRQFILSSKKLLLSDSGFYLCAWSVRSGGSTDTQYFGPGTRLTVL.

V usage is TRBV11-2 and J usage is TRBJ2-1; 10 nucleotides agree with TRBD2. Per the germline V gene, CDR1 is SGHAT and CDR2 is FQNNGV. V shed 4 bases, J shed 5 bases, and the junction held 5 bases outside the gene matches. The CDR3 is 15 residues long. CDR3 bases: TGTGCCAGCAGCTCAACTAGCGGGGCAGACAATGAGCAGTTCTTC. Protein sequence: CASSSTSGADNEQFF. The whole variable domain, remainder taken from reference TRBV11-2 and TRBJ2-1, is EAGVAQSPRYKIIEKRQSVAFWCNPISGHATLYWYQQILGQGPKLLIQFQNNGVVDDSQLPKDRFSAERLKGVDSTLKIQPAKLEDSAVYLCASSSTSGADNEQFFGPGTRLTVL.

The chain joins TRBV28 to TRBJ2-5; D ambiguous. With 1 base removed from V and 2 bases from J, the gap between germline ends came to 8 bases. In germline, CDR1 is MDHEN, CDR2 SYDVKM. The CDR3 extends over 14 amino acids. DNA of the CDR3: TGTGCCAGCAGTTTATCACCCTATCAAGAGACCCAGTACTTC. Translation: CASSLSPYQETQYF.

This clone has just one count. The chain is built from TRBV4-2 and TRBJ2-5; D remains ambiguous. The V gene lost 4 bases and the J gene lost 5 bases, with 14 bases spanning the gap. This CDR3 is 14 amino acids long. Germline CDR1 is LGHNA and CDR2 is YNFKEQ. The CDR3 loop reads CASSPRARRETQYF. DNA for the CDR3: TGTGCCAGCAGCCCCCGAGCTCGGCGGGAGACCCAGTACTTC.

The chain has TRBV30 and TRBJ2-2, with D tentatively TRBD1 (5 bases). Germline values: CDR1 GTSNPN, CDR2 SVGIG (reference sequence). The CDR3 is made up of 15 amino acids. V lost 3 bases, J lost 0 bases, and 11 bases lay in between. The CDR3 DNA sequence: TGTGCCTGGAGGCAGGGTTGGCCGAACACCGGGGAGCTGTTTTTT. This encodes CAWRQGWPNTGELFF.

This clone has only one observation. The V call is TRBV6-5, the J call TRBJ2-7, with 10 positions matching TRBD2. Germline CDR1 is MNHEY and CDR2 is SVGAGI. The CDR3 covers 16 residues. With V trimmed by 0 bases and J by 2 bases, 4 bases remained unmatched. The CDR3 loop reads CASSYSASGSPYEQYF. As DNA, the CDR3 is TGTGCCAGCAGTTACTCGGCTAGCGGGAGTCCCTACGAGCAGTACTTC.

J is TRBJ2-1 and V is TRBV2; TRBD2 aligns across 10 bases. Germline V gene sequence: CDR1 SNHLY, CDR2 FYNNEI. The CDR3 is 14 amino acids. Unmatched junction bases numbered 6, after V lost 5 bases and J lost 8 bases. Here the CDR3 reads CASSWSSGRDEQFF. In nucleotides, the CDR3 is TGTGCCAGCAGTTGGTCGAGCGGGAGGGATGAGCAGTTCTTC.

The chain combines TRBV2 with TRBJ1-2, with D unclear. The CDR3 is 14 amino acids. CDR1 and CDR2 from the germline V gene are SNHLY and FYNNEI. The ends were cut back, 3 bases at V and 8 bases at J, with 16 bases in the middle. CDR3 loop: CASSESTISRGYTF. The CDR3, as DNA: TGTGCCAGCAGTGAGTCCACCATAAGCAGGGGCTACACCTTC.

The chain uses TRBV6-1 and TRBJ2-7; 7 bases map to TRBD1. V was clipped by 0 bases and J by 5 bases; unmatched bases: 4. CDR3 length equals 14 residues. Germline-derived CDR1 and CDR2 are MNHNS and SASEGT. The CDR3 reads CASSEAPGGHEQYF. Written as DNA, the CDR3 is TGTGCCAGCAGTGAAGCACCAGGGGGACACGAGCAGTACTTC.

The V and J genes are TRBV6-5 and TRBJ1-2; D not certain. The V and J ends lost 7 bases and 1 base respectively, with 10 bases between them. The germline V gene has CDR1 MNHEY and CDR2 SVGAGI. This CDR3 spans 13 amino acids. CDR3 loop: CASTSTYNYGYTF. DNA for the CDR3: TGTGCCAGCACCAGTACCTATAACTATGGCTACACCTTC.

V is TRBV5-1 and J is TRBJ2-7; the match to TRBD1 covers 8 bases. Germline values: CDR1 SGHRS, CDR2 YFSETQ. Germline trimming cut 4 bases from V and 0 bases from J; bases unmatched to any gene: 3. The CDR3 spans 14 residues. The CDR3 is CASSETGASYEQYF. The CDR3, as DNA: TGCGCCAGCAGCGAGACAGGGGCCTCCTACGAGCAGTACTTC.

This chain links TRBV7-2 with TRBJ2-3; D might be TRBD2 (6 bases). The CDR3 has 17 residues. Germline CDR1 reads SGHTA; CDR2 reads FQGNSA. V was shortened by 5 bases and J by 6 bases, with 24 bases between the two germline ends. CDR3 protein: CASSPRRGLNQVDTQYF. CDR3 coding DNA: TGTGCCAGCAGCCCCCGGCGGGGCCTCAATCAGGTGGATACGCAGTATTTT.

As concerns this clone: Other DNA variants within this sample encode the same CDR3. J is TRBJ2-3 and V is TRBV28; D unclear. CDR1 and CDR2 from the germline V gene are MDHEN and SYDVKM. The CDR3 extends over 11 amino acids. The ends were cut back, 8 bases at V and 2 bases at J, with 5 bases in the middle. CDR3 bases: TGTGCCAGCCGCTACACAGATACGCAGTATTTT. Translating it yields CASRYTDTQYF.

The chain couples TRBV27 to TRBJ2-7; D might be TRBD1 (6 bases). There are 14 residues in the CDR3. CDR1 and CDR2 (germline): MNHEY, SMNVEV (reference sequence). V lost 10 bases, J lost 2 bases, and 18 bases lay in between. This CDR3 reads CATSISTGPYEQYF. CDR3 bases: TGTGCCACCTCGATATCGACAGGCCCCTACGAGCAGTACTTC.

V gene TRBV4-2 combines with J gene TRBJ2-3; TRBD2 matches 9 bases. Germline loops: CDR1 LGHNA, CDR2 YNFKEQ. J lost 1 base, V lost 5 bases, and 4 bases had no gene match. This CDR3 has 15 amino acids. CDR3 loop: CASSGRTSGTDTQYF. CDR3 sequence (DNA): TGTGCCAGCAGCGGAAGGACTAGCGGCACAGATACGCAGTATTTT.

The chain is built from TRBV7-2 and TRBJ2-6; the D gene is possibly TRBD2 (5 bases). V was clipped by 4 bases and J by 0 bases, with 7 bases between them. Germline V lookup: CDR1 SGHTA, CDR2 FQGNSA. This CDR3 has 15 amino acids. CDR3 nucleotide sequence: TGTGCCAGCAGCTGGAGGAGCTCTGGGGCCAACGTCCTGACTTTC. Translation gives CASSWRSSGANVLTF. The full variable domain, its missing parts supplied by reference TRBV7-2 and TRBJ2-6, is GAGVSQSPSNKVTEKGKDVELRCDPISGHTALYWYRQSLGQGLEFLIYFQGNSAPDKSGLPSDRFSAERTGGSVSTLTIQRTQQEDSAVYLCASSWRSSGANVLTFGAGSRLTVL.

This clone was counted once. The V call is TRBV9, the J call TRBJ2-1; no firm D call. V dropped 0 bases and J dropped 9 bases, with 13 bases sitting between them. Germline CDR1 and CDR2: SGDLS and YYNGEE. The CDR3 runs to 14 residues. The DNA for the CDR3 is TGTGCCAGCAGCGTAGATTTATTAAGCACTGAGCAGTTCTTC. It translates to CASSVDLLSTEQFF.

The CDR3 DNA follows: TGTGCCAGTAGTATTGAAGGCTCGAACACCGGGGAGCTGTTTTTT. Translation: CASSIEGSNTGELFF. V gene TRBV19 combines with J gene TRBJ2-2; D uncertain. CDR3 length: 15 amino acids. Trimming left V 3 bases short and J 0 bases short, with 8 bases between. Looked up from germline, CDR1 is LNHDA and CDR2 is SQIVND (reference sequence). Together with reference TRBV19 and TRBJ2-2, the CDR3 gives the full variable domain: DGGITQSPKYLFRKEGQNVTLSCEQNLNHDAMYWYRQDPGQGLRLIYYSQIVNDFQKGDIAEGYSVSREKKESFPLTVTSAQKNPTAFYLCASSIEGSNTGELFFGEGSRLTVL.

This chain links TRBV15 with TRBJ2-7; D is ambiguous. V was clipped by 0 bases and J by 0 bases, with 12 bases between them. The length of the CDR3 is 16 residues. Germline loops: CDR1 LNHNV, CDR2 YYDKDF (reference sequence). In DNA, the CDR3 is TGTGCCACCAGCAGAGATACCCGGAGCCGCTCCTACGAGCAGTACTTC. Protein: CATSRDTRSRSYEQYF.

The chain uses TRBV5-6 and TRBJ2-1, with a weak D call TRBD2 (6 bases). The CDR3 runs 17 residues. Germline values: CDR1 SGHDT, CDR2 YYEEEE. The germline V and J ends were trimmed by 4 bases and 0 bases, with 17 bases remaining between them. In DNA form, the CDR3 reads TGTGCCAGCAGCCCGGAGGGTATTACGAGCTCCTACAATGAGCAGTTCTTC. This translates into CASSPEGITSSYNEQFF.

This clone was recorded only once. DNA for the CDR3: TGTGCCAGCAGCTTATGGGGGGTATCTGGAAACACCATATATTTT. This gives the protein CASSLWGVSGNTIYF. The V and J genes are TRBV7-2 and TRBJ1-3; a possible D gene is TRBD1 (5 bases). The CDR3 length is 15 residues. Per germline, CDR1 SGHTA and CDR2 FQGNSA. The ends were cut back, 2 bases at V and 1 base at J, with 9 bases in the middle.

V and J are TRBV18 and TRBJ2-2; 7 nucleotides agree with TRBD1. This CDR3 spans 14 amino acids. The V gene end was trimmed by 3 bases and the J gene end by 7 bases; junction bases not matched to a gene: 5. Germline lookup yields CDR1 KGHSH and CDR2 LQKENI. The CDR3 is CASSPGQSFGELFF. The DNA for the CDR3 is TGTGCCAGCTCACCGGGACAGTCTTTCGGGGAGCTGTTTTTT.

The genes are TRBV7-7 and TRBJ2-4; TRBD2 is a possible D gene (6 bases). The CDR3 is made up of 17 amino acids. Trimming left V 5 bases short and J 6 bases short, with 23 bases between. Germline values: CDR1 SSHAT, CDR2 FNYEAQ (reference sequence). CDR3 loop: CASSPPRVRDEVNIQYF. The CDR3 DNA reads as TGTGCCAGCAGCCCCCCTAGGGTGCGGGACGAGGTAAACATTCAGTACTTC.

This chain links TRBV19 with TRBJ1-1, with TRBD1 matching 11 bases. J was trimmed by 0 bases and V by 7 bases; bases with no gene match: 7. The CDR3 runs 16 residues. In germline, CDR1 is LNHDA, CDR2 SQIVND (reference sequence). This chain's CDR3 is CASTDRGRRVNTEAFF. Here the CDR3 DNA reads TGTGCCAGTACGGACAGGGGGCGTCGAGTGAACACTGAAGCTTTCTTT.

The V and J genes are TRBV5-1 and TRBJ1-1; 10 bases map to TRBD1. CDR1 and CDR2 (germline): SGHRS, YFSETQ. The CDR3 is 14 amino acids. V lost 0 bases and J lost 6; bases outside the gene matches: 2. The CDR3 DNA reads TGCGCCAGCAGCTTGGGACAGGGGGCCTCTGAAGCTTTCTTT. It codes for CASSLGQGASEAFF.

The chain has TRBV5-1 and TRBJ1-5, with 12 bases aligning to TRBD1. Germline V gene sequence: CDR1 SGHRS, CDR2 YFSETQ. Trimming took 4 bases from V and 0 from J; bases not matched to a gene: 5. The CDR3 sequence is 17 residues long. DNA of the CDR3: TGCGCCAGCAGCGCAGGGACAGGGGGCCTTAGCAATCAGCCCCAGCATTTT. Amino acids: CASSAGTGGLSNQPQHF.

J is TRBJ2-1 and V is TRBV6-1; 13 bases are a match to TRBD2. Germline-derived CDR1 and CDR2 are MNHNS and SASEGT. This CDR3 has 18 residues. V lost 2 bases to trimming and J lost 10 bases; unmatched junction nucleotides: 14. The CDR3 reads CASSESWGGLAGVDEQFF. DNA of the CDR3: TGTGCCAGCAGTGAAAGCTGGGGTGGACTAGCGGGAGTAGACGAGCAGTTCTTC.

This chain uses TRBV28 with TRBJ1-1; 8 bases are shared with TRBD1. Germline V CDR1 and CDR2: MDHEN, SYDVKM. Losses at the gene ends were 5 bases for V and 4 bases for J; bases not matched to a gene: 6. The CDR3 has 14 residues. Here the CDR3 DNA reads TGTGCCAGCAGTACGGACAGGGTGAGCACTGAAGCTTTCTTT. Protein: CASSTDRVSTEAFF.

The chain employs TRBV28 and TRBJ2-7, with D maybe TRBD2 (5 bases). The CDR3 has 14 amino acids. The germline gives CDR1 MDHEN, CDR2 SYDVKM. V was pared by 3 bases and J by 2 bases, with 11 bases between. CDR3 nucleotides: TGTGCCAGCAGTTTGGCGGGTTTCACCTACGAGCAGTACTTC. Residues: CASSLAGFTYEQYF.

This rearrangement joins TRBV4-1 to TRBJ2-7; 11 bases agree with TRBD2. The germline V gene has CDR1 MGHRA and CDR2 YSYEKL. The CDR3 sequence is 17 residues long. Trimming at V came to 4 bases and at J to 2 bases, leaving 10 bases not matched to a gene. DNA for the CDR3: TGCGCCAGCAGCCCTCGTAGCGGGAGGGCCCCGCCCTACGAGCAGTACTTC. This codes for CASSPRSGRAPPYEQYF.

The rearrangement uses TRBV7-9 and TRBJ1-2; 10 bases match TRBD1. This CDR3 is 14 amino acids long. V lost 5 bases, J lost 3 bases, and 3 bases stayed unmatched. CDR1 SEHNR and CDR2 FQNEAQ come from the germline V gene (reference sequence). CDR3 protein: CASSKGQGDYGYTF. CDR3 bases: TGTGCCAGCAGCAAAGGACAGGGGGACTATGGCTACACCTTC.

The chain links TRBV6-5 to TRBJ2-6; D call uncertain. This CDR3 is built from 15 residues. CDR1 is MNHEY, CDR2 SVGAGI, per germline. The V end lost 1 base, the J end lost 0 bases, and 4 bases lay between the germline ends. The DNA for the CDR3 is TGTGCCAGCAGTTACTTCCGCTCTGGGGCCAACGTCCTGACTTTC. Translation: CASSYFRSGANVLTF.